This T cell receptor beta chain was captured in a study of shared clonotypes between healthy human individuals. General observations from the study: Among the subsets, naive ones generally showed larger estimated richness than memory ones.

As concerns this clone: The antigen remains unidentified.

CD45RO-negative, CCR7-selected cells formed the naive CD8 fraction, which excluded terminally differentiated effector memory CD45RA+ cells. All donors were healthy HIV-negative adults lacking recent acute infections or vaccinations. V was cut by 4 bases and J by 3 bases, with 19 bases left in between. The CDR3 is 15 residues long. CDR1 is GTSNPN and CDR2 is SVGIG in the germline V gene (reference sequence). The method was immunoSEQ multiplex PCR; TCRdb's version includes in-frame clones alone and lacks a portion of them. Among about 2.2 million clones listed, more than 85% were seen once. The sequence derives from a man aged 18 to 30 in good health. Some clones in this sample may be carry-over from other donors' samples. The chain couples TRBV30 to TRBJ2-7, with a tentative D call TRBD2 (6 bases). Source material: naive CD8+ T cells from PBMCs. The CDR3 region is CAWINEVPGLYEQYF. CDR3 nucleotides: TGTGCCTGGATTAACGAGGTCCCGGGACTCTACGAGCAGTACTTC.